This section outlines one T cell receptor beta chain sequence together with its context. Its antigen is as yet unknown. The sample is drawn from a study of T-cell reconstitution after alpha-beta-depleted transplantation in children. Findings and limits, study-wide: Reportedly, alpha-beta T cells present about two months post-transplant originated from several hundred expanded clones of graft origin. Newly produced T cells mostly provided counts and TCRbeta diversity after one year, as hyperexpanded clones declined. Surviving thymic progenitors and recipient T cells were the source of high TCRbeta diversity at day 60 in some patients.

The library targeted TCRbeta and was prepared with unique molecular identifiers. TCRdb processed the PCR reads anew with MiXCR; each CDR3 protein has one entry. This table holds 500,000 to 600,000 distinct CDR3 sequences, 25% to 30% found once. Trimming left V 6 bases short and J 0 bases short, with 12 bases between. CDR3 length: 15 amino acids. In germline, CDR1 is ENHRY, CDR2 SYGVKD. Sequences were derived from PBMCs, sampled before TCRalphabeta/CD19-depleted stem cell transplant. The rearrangement uses TRBV10-3 and TRBJ2-1; D uncertain. The receptor's source is a boy under three years old with Wiskott-Aldrich syndrome, due to receive a stem cell transplant. DNA for the CDR3: TGTGCCATCAGCGATGACACGATCTCCTACAATGAGCAGTTCTTC. It specifies CAISDDTISYNEQFF.